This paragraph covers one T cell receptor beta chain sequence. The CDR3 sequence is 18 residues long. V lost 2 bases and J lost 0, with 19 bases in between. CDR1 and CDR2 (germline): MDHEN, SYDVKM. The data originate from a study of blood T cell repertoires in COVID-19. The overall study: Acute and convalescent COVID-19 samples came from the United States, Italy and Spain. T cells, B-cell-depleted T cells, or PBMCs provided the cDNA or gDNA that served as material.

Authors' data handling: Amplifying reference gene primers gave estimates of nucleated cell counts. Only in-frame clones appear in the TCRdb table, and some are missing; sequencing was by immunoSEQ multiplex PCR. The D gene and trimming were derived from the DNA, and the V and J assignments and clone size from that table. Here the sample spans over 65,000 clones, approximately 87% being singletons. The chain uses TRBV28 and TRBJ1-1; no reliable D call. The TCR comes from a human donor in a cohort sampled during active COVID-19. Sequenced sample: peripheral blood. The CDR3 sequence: CASSLGLPRGGLNTEAFF. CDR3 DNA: TGTGCCAGCAGTTTAGGACTTCCCCGCGGCGGCCTGAACACTGAAGCTTTCTTT.